This TCR beta chain emerged from a study of regulatory T cells in long-lasting Graves disease. The CDR3 consists of 12 residues. From germline, CDR1 is DFQATT and CDR2 SNEGSKA (reference sequence). Arm-PCR of CDR3 regions with iRepertoire HTBI primers generated TCR beta libraries. In the source study's methods: Some 60 TRBV and some 15 TRBJ segments were identified across samples. In TCRdb, the multiplex PCR reads were re-called with MiXCR into one record per CDR3 protein. The V and J calls were determined by TCRdb, not by the authors. This sample has under 300,000 distinct CDR3 sequences, with 18% found just once. Time point given: newly diagnosed GD, antithyroid drugs for less than 3 months. The authors made the TCR library using RNA they extracted from PBMCs. This clonotype occurred many times. These records were also assigned to another study, of T cells in Graves' hyperthyroidism and ophthalmopathy. That study reports: Blood also contained most expanded thyroid clonotypes above 0.001.

Sequencing was performed on peripheral blood mononuclear cells (PBMCs), taken at new diagnosis, from a patient treated with antithyroid drugs. The gene calls are TRBV20-1 and TRBJ2-1; TRBD2 is a possible D gene (6 bases). The receptor's source is a woman younger than 45 with Graves disease. Written as DNA, the CDR3 is TGCCAACCCGGGACTTCTTACAATGAGCAGTTCTTC. It is translated as CQPGTSYNEQFF.